This record covers a single T cell receptor beta chain. The data stem from a study of cytomegalovirus exposure and HLA in healthy donors. At the level of the study: In an early release, HLA-typed donors contributed roughly 85 million unique TCR sequences.

This CDR3 contains 15 residues. Germline V lookup: CDR1 MRHNA, CDR2 SNTAGT. V dropped 4 bases and J dropped 4; count of bases not matched to a gene: 4. In the PCR, 60 Vbeta and 13 Jbeta primers were used. Using immunoSEQ multiplex PCR, the repertoire was profiled, and TCRdb retains in-frame clones only, with some absent. The sample lists 150,000 or so clones; more than 7.5% were seen once. This TCR was sampled from a man over 45 in good health and CMV-seronegative. Sequenced sample: PBMCs. The V call is TRBV6-4, the J call TRBJ2-2; 9 bases map to TRBD2. The CDR3 sequence: CASSALAGITGELFF. In DNA, the CDR3 is TGTGCCAGCAGTGCACTAGCGGGTATCACCGGGGAGCTGTTTTTT.